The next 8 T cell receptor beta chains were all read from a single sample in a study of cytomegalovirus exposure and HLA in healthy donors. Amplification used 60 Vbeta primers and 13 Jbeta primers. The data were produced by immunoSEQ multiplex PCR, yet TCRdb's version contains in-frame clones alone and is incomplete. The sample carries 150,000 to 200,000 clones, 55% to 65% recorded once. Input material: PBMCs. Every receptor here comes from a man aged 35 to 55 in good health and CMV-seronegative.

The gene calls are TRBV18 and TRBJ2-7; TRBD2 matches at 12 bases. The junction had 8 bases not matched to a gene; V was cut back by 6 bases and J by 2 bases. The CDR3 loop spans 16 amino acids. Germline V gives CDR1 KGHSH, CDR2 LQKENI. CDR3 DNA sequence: TGTGCCAGCTCTCAATCGACTAGCGGGAGCCCCTACGAGCAGTACTTC. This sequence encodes CASSQSTSGSPYEQYF.

The CDR3 sequence: CASSRTGTSGHYNEQFF. CDR3 coding DNA: TGTGCCAGCAGTCGAACCGGGACTAGCGGACATTACAATGAGCAGTTCTTC. The chain has TRBV9 and TRBJ2-1, with 11 bases aligning to TRBD2. The V segment lost 5 bases and the J segment 4 bases; nucleotides outside the gene matches: 11. From germline, CDR1 is SGDLS and CDR2 YYNGEE. The CDR3 extends over 17 amino acids.

DNA for the CDR3: TGTGCCAGCAGCTTGGCGAATAGCGGGACTTCCATTGAGCAGTACTTC. This codes for CASSLANSGTSIEQYF. The chain couples TRBV5-4 to TRBJ2-7; 8 nucleotides match TRBD2. Per the germline V gene, CDR1 is SGHNT and CDR2 is YYREEE (reference sequence). The ends lost 0 bases at V and 7 bases at J; junction bases unmatched: 12. The CDR3 sequence is 16 residues long.

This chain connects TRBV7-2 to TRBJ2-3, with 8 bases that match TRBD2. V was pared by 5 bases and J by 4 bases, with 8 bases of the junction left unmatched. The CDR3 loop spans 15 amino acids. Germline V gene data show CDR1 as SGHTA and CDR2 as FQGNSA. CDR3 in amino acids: CASSASGRLSDTQYF. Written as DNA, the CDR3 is TGTGCCAGCAGCGCGAGCGGGAGATTATCAGATACGCAGTATTTT. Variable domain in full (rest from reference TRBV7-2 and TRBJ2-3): GAGVSQSPSNKVTEKGKDVELRCDPISGHTALYWYRQSLGQGLEFLIYFQGNSAPDKSGLPSDRFSAERTGGSVSTLTIQRTQQEDSAVYLCASSASGRLSDTQYFGPGTRLTVL.

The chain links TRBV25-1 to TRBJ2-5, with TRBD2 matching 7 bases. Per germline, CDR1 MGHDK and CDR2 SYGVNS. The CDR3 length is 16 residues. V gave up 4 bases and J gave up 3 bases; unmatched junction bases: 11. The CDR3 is CASSVGEERGKETQYF. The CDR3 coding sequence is TGTGCCAGCAGTGTGGGGGAGGAGCGGGGAAAAGAGACCCAGTACTTC.

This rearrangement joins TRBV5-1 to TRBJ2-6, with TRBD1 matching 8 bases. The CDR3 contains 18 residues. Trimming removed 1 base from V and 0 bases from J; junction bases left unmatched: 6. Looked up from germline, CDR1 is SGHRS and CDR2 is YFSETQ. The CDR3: CASSLTGQGASGANVLTF. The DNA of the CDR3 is TGCGCCAGCAGCTTGACCGGACAGGGCGCCTCTGGGGCCAACGTCCTGACTTTC.

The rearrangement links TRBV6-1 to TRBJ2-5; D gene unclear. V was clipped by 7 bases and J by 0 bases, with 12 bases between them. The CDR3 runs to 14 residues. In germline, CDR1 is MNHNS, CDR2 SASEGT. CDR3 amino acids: CASKKEEYQETQYF. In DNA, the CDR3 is TGTGCCAGCAAGAAAGAAGAGTACCAAGAGACCCAGTACTTC.

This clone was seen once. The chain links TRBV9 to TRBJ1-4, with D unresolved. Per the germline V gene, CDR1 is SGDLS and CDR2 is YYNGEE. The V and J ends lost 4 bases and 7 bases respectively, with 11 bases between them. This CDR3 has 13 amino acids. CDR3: CASSPEGGEKLFF. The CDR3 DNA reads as TGTGCCAGCAGCCCGGAGGGCGGTGAAAAACTGTTTTTT.